A selection of T cell receptor beta chains follows, all from one sample in a study of Tregs in tolerant kidney transplant recipients. The repertoire was sequenced with immunoSEQ multiplex PCR; TCRdb's copy has only in-frame clones and lacks some. This table holds 75,000 to 95,000 clones, just over 90% found once. Sequencing was performed on CD8+ T cells from blood. These receptor sequences come from a human donor in good health. The CDR3 runs from the conserved cysteine through the conserved F or W. Fields, in order: D gene, clone size, J gene, V gene, CDR3 DNA, CDR3 protein. D genes are given only for firm matches. A clone size is listed for some rows: how often the clone was seen (once, few, many), or a class if it is expanded.

NA,NA,TRBJ2-7,TRBV7-8,TGTGCCAGCAGCGGCCGGGCCCCTGGAGTCCACGAGCAGTACTTC,CASSGRAPGVHEQYF
NA,medium-sized,TRBJ1-6,TRBV5-6,TGTGCCAGCAGCTTTTTTGGGGACACGGCGTATAATTCACCCCTCCACTTT,CASSFFGDTAYNSPLHF
NA,NA,TRBJ1-1,TRBV25-1,TGTGCCAGCAGTGGGACAGAATATGACGGCACTGAAGCTTTCTTT,CASSGTEYDGTEAFF
NA,NA,TRBJ2-1,TRBV7-5,TGTGTCAGAAGCTTAGTATGCGGGACTAGCGGGAGATGGTCCTACAATGAGCAGTTCTTC,CVRSLVCGTSGRWSYNEQFF
TRBD2,NA,TRBJ2-1,TRBV4-1,TGCGCCAGCAGCCAAAGAGCGGGGACTAGCGGGGTTTACAATGAGCAGTTCTTC,CASSQRAGTSGVYNEQFF
TRBD2,NA,TRBJ2-1,TRBV9,TGTGCCAGCAGCCTACTACTAGCGGGGAGCCAAAATGAGCAGTTCTTC,CASSLLLAGSQNEQFF
TRBD2,NA,TRBJ2-3,TRBV9,TGTGCCAGCAGCGGGACTAGTGGACACACAGATACGCAGTATTTT,CASSGTSGHTDTQYF
TRBD2,NA,TRBJ2-5,TRBV18,TGTGCCAGCTCACCACTTAAAGGACTAGCGGAAGAGACCCAGTACTTC,CASSPLKGLAEETQYF
NA,NA,TRBJ2-5,TRBV6-1,TGTGCCAGCAGTGAAGATAACAAGGAGACCCAGTACTTC,CASSEDNKETQYF
NA,NA,TRBJ2-1,TRBV7-6,TGTGCCAGCAGCTTAGGAATAGCGTCCGGAAGGTACAATGAGCAGTTCTTC,CASSLGIASGRYNEQFF
TRBD1,NA,TRBJ1-1,TRBV4-1,TGCGCCAGCAGCCGGAACCTCCGGGACAGGGACACTGAAGCTTTCTTT,CASSRNLRDRDTEAFF
NA,NA,TRBJ2-3,TRBV11-2,TGTGCCAGCAGCTGGACCAGGGGGGGTCGCAGCACAGATACGCAGTATTTT,CASSWTRGGRSTDTQYF
NA,NA,TRBJ2-3,TRBV6-1,TGTGCCAGCAGTGAAGTGTTGGCCTTGGGAGATACGCAGTATTTT,CASSEVLALGDTQYF
NA,NA,TRBJ2-5,TRBV13,TGTGCCAGCAGCTTCCAAGGGGAGACCCAGTACTTC,CASSFQGETQYF
NA,NA,TRBJ2-7,TRBV7-8,TGTGCCAGCAGCTTAAGAGGATACTACGAGCAGTACTTC,CASSLRGYYEQYF
NA,NA,TRBJ2-7,TRBV2,TGTGCCAGCAGTGGCGGGGCCATCCTCGAGCAGTACTTC,CASSGGAILEQYF
TRBD2,NA,TRBJ2-7,TRBV7-9,TGTGCCAGCAGCTTGCGGGGGGACTCCTACGAGCAGTACTTC,CASSLRGDSYEQYF
NA,once,TRBJ2-3,TRBV27,TGTGCCAGCAGTCTAGTCCCGCAGTATTTT,CASSLVPQYF
NA,once,TRBJ1-3,TRBV13,TGTGCCAGCAGCTCCGGACTGGGAAACACCATATATTTT,CASSSGLGNTIYF
TRBD1,NA,TRBJ1-4,TRBV5-1,TGCGCCAGCAGCTGGACAGGGGGCGGGGAAAAACTGTTTTTT,CASSWTGGGEKLFF
NA,NA,TRBJ2-7,TRBV9,TGTGCCAGCAGCGGGAGAGGATACGAGCAGTACTTC,CASSGRGYEQYF
NA,NA,TRBJ2-3,TRBV7-8,TGTGCCAGCAGCCGGACGCCAGATACGCAGTATTTT,CASSRTPDTQYF
TRBD1,NA,TRBJ2-7,TRBV7-6,TGTGCCAGCAGCTCGACAGGGGTGGGGGAGTACGAGCAGTACTTC,CASSSTGVGEYEQYF
NA,many,TRBJ1-5,TRBV27,TGTGCCAGCAGTTTGTGGGGGGCGGGGGGCAATCAGCCCCAGCATTTT,CASSLWGAGGNQPQHF
NA,NA,TRBJ1-2,TRBV15,TGTGCCACCAGCGGAGAGTTGGAGGGCTATGGCTACACCTTC,CATSGELEGYGYTF
NA,NA,TRBJ2-7,TRBV4-2,TGTGCCAGCAGCGACAGACTGACGCCACCGTACTTC,CASSDRLTPPYF
TRBD1,NA,TRBJ1-6,TRBV7-6,TGTGCCAGCAGCTCCGGACAGGGGGCTTCACCCCTCCACTTT,CASSSGQGASPLHF
NA,NA,TRBJ2-7,TRBV4-1,TGCGCCAGCAGCCTTCGGGGCAGCCCTAGCTACGAGCAGTACTTC,CASSLRGSPSYEQYF